Listed below are T cell receptor beta chains from one sample, sequenced in a study of blood T cells in healthy people across ages. TCRdb passed the 5' RACE reads through MiXCR, listing each CDR3 protein once. This repertoire shows 600,000 to 800,000 distinct CDR3 sequences, about 21% found once; its top ten account for approximately 3.6%. The specimen was blood. The receptors originated from a man aged 65-85 years in good health. Both conserved end residues are part of each CDR3. Fields, in order: J gene, D gene, V gene, clone size, CDR3 protein, CDR3 DNA. A D gene is named only where the DNA matches it firmly. Size values are once, few and many counts, or a class for expanded clones, and some rows have none.

J gene: TRBJ1-4; D gene: .; V gene: TRBV28; clone size: few; CDR3 protein: CASSTRGGPEKLFF; CDR3 DNA: TGTGCCAGCAGTACCCGGGGGGGGCCAGAAAAACTGTTTTTT
J gene: TRBJ2-4; D gene: TRBD1; V gene: TRBV12-3/TRBV12-4; clone size: .; CDR3 protein: CASSLQGGARNIQYF; CDR3 DNA: TGTGCCAGCAGTTTACAAGGGGGCGCGAGGAACATTCAGTACTTC
J gene: TRBJ1-1; D gene: .; V gene: TRBV12-3/TRBV12-4; clone size: .; CDR3 protein: CASSFQGSTEAFF; CDR3 DNA: TGTGCCAGCAGTTTTCAGGGATCCACTGAAGCTTTCTTT
J gene: TRBJ2-3; D gene: .; V gene: TRBV7-3; clone size: many; CDR3 protein: CASSFTRVGTDTQYF; CDR3 DNA: TGTGCCAGCAGCTTCACCAGGGTGGGCACAGATACGCAGTATTTT
J gene: TRBJ1-5; D gene: TRBD1; V gene: TRBV20-1; clone size: .; CDR3 protein: CSATTRTGGSQPQHF; CDR3 DNA: TGCAGTGCTACCACGCGGACAGGGGGCAGCCAGCCCCAGCATTTT
J gene: TRBJ2-3; D gene: TRBD1; V gene: TRBV6-6; clone size: .; CDR3 protein: CASSYPGQTNTQYF; CDR3 DNA: TGTGCCAGCAGTTACCCGGGACAGACGAATACGCAGTATTTT
J gene: TRBJ2-7; D gene: .; V gene: TRBV10-3; clone size: .; CDR3 protein: CATGQVSYEQYF; CDR3 DNA: TGTGCCACGGGGCAGGTTTCCTACGAGCAGTACTTC
J gene: TRBJ2-3; D gene: .; V gene: TRBV7-2; clone size: few; CDR3 protein: CASSLDESATQYF; CDR3 DNA: TGTGCCAGCAGCTTAGACGAGTCCGCTACGCAGTATTTT
J gene: TRBJ1-6; D gene: TRBD1; V gene: TRBV28; clone size: .; CDR3 protein: CASSGSGTGHSPLHF; CDR3 DNA: TGTGCCAGCAGTGGTTCCGGGACAGGGCATTCACCCCTCCACTTT
J gene: TRBJ2-7; D gene: .; V gene: TRBV27; clone size: few; CDR3 protein: CASSSVAESYEQYF; CDR3 DNA: TGTGCCAGCAGTTCGGTAGCGGAGTCCTACGAGCAGTACTTC
J gene: TRBJ2-7; D gene: TRBD1; V gene: TRBV5-1; clone size: few; CDR3 protein: CASSLSGTGANEQYF; CDR3 DNA: TGCGCCAGCAGCTTGTCAGGGACAGGGGCCAACGAGCAGTACTTC
J gene: TRBJ2-3; D gene: .; V gene: TRBV5-1; clone size: .; CDR3 protein: CASSLEARGTTDTQYF; CDR3 DNA: TGCGCCAGCAGCTTGGAGGCCAGGGGGACTACAGATACGCAGTATTTT
J gene: TRBJ2-7; D gene: .; V gene: TRBV20-1; clone size: few; CDR3 protein: CSARPRSPAASYEQYF; CDR3 DNA: TGCAGTGCTAGACCCCGTAGCCCCGCAGCCTCCTACGAGCAGTACTTC
J gene: TRBJ1-5; D gene: .; V gene: TRBV4-2; clone size: once; CDR3 protein: CASSQDYSNQPQHF; CDR3 DNA: TGTGCCAGCAGCCAAGACTATAGCAATCAGCCCCAGCATTTT
J gene: TRBJ1-3; D gene: .; V gene: TRBV11-2; clone size: .; CDR3 protein: CASSFTFDSGNTIYF; CDR3 DNA: TGTGCCAGCAGCTTTACGTTCGACTCTGGAAACACCATATATTTT
J gene: TRBJ2-7; D gene: .; V gene: TRBV12-3/TRBV12-4; clone size: .; CDR3 protein: CASSLGVYSYEQYF; CDR3 DNA: TGTGCCAGCAGTTTAGGGGTGTACTCTTACGAGCAGTACTTC
J gene: TRBJ2-4; D gene: .; V gene: TRBV28; clone size: many; CDR3 protein: CASSNTGFVKNIQYF; CDR3 DNA: TGTGCCAGCAGTAATACAGGTTTCGTCAAAAACATTCAGTACTTC
J gene: TRBJ2-3; D gene: .; V gene: TRBV2; clone size: .; CDR3 protein: CASSVPTTTDTDTQYF; CDR3 DNA: TGTGCCAGCAGCGTACCGACAACGACCGACACAGATACGCAGTATTTT
J gene: TRBJ2-1; D gene: .; V gene: TRBV6-1; clone size: few; CDR3 protein: CASSEFYRDSYNEQFF; CDR3 DNA: TGTGCCAGCAGTGAATTTTACAGAGACTCCTACAATGAGCAGTTCTTC
J gene: TRBJ2-2; D gene: .; V gene: TRBV2; clone size: .; CDR3 protein: CASTRDLAVNTGELFF; CDR3 DNA: TGTGCCAGCACTCGAGACCTAGCTGTGAACACCGGGGAGCTGTTTTTT
J gene: TRBJ2-1; D gene: .; V gene: TRBV7-6; clone size: .; CDR3 protein: CASSSDSRKQFF; CDR3 DNA: TGTGCCAGCAGCTCCGACTCCCGGAAGCAGTTCTTC
J gene: TRBJ2-1; D gene: .; V gene: TRBV5-1; clone size: .; CDR3 protein: CASSMDSLVTEQFF; CDR3 DNA: TGCGCCAGCAGCATGGACAGCCTGGTGACTGAGCAGTTCTTC
J gene: TRBJ2-7; D gene: .; V gene: TRBV5-1; clone size: .; CDR3 protein: CASSKDPSSSYEQYF; CDR3 DNA: TGCGCCAGCAGCAAGGACCCTAGCAGCTCCTACGAGCAGTACTTC
J gene: TRBJ1-6; D gene: .; V gene: TRBV5-1; clone size: .; CDR3 protein: CASSLDNNNSPLHF; CDR3 DNA: TGCGCCAGCAGCTTGGACAATAATAATTCACCCCTCCACTTT
J gene: TRBJ2-6; D gene: .; V gene: TRBV28; clone size: .; CDR3 protein: CASSFPGTGANVLTF; CDR3 DNA: TGTGCCAGCAGTTTTCCTGGGACTGGGGCCAACGTCCTGACTTTC
J gene: TRBJ1-5; D gene: TRBD1; V gene: TRBV6-6; clone size: .; CDR3 protein: CASRPGTGGQPQHF; CDR3 DNA: TGTGCCAGCAGGCCCGGGACAGGGGGTCAGCCCCAGCATTTT
J gene: TRBJ2-5; D gene: TRBD2; V gene: TRBV20-1; clone size: many; CDR3 protein: CSARDPLAGGETQYF; CDR3 DNA: TGCAGTGCTAGAGATCCCCTAGCGGGAGGGGAGACCCAGTACTTC
J gene: TRBJ1-2; D gene: .; V gene: TRBV28; clone size: .; CDR3 protein: CASKKTNYGYTF; CDR3 DNA: TGTGCCAGCAAAAAGACTAACTATGGCTACACCTTC
J gene: TRBJ2-7; D gene: .; V gene: TRBV12-3/TRBV12-4; clone size: few; CDR3 protein: CASSSSRAGYEQYF; CDR3 DNA: TGTGCCAGCAGTTCGTCCCGTGCCGGGTACGAGCAGTACTTC
J gene: TRBJ2-2; D gene: .; V gene: TRBV5-1; clone size: few; CDR3 protein: CASSSQSGELFF; CDR3 DNA: TGCGCCAGCAGCTCCCAGTCCGGGGAGCTGTTTTTT
J gene: TRBJ2-1; D gene: .; V gene: TRBV30; clone size: many; CDR3 protein: CAWSVRRSSYNEQFF; CDR3 DNA: TGTGCCTGGAGTGTTCGTCGGAGCTCCTACAATGAGCAGTTCTTC
J gene: TRBJ2-2; D gene: TRBD2; V gene: TRBV6-5; clone size: .; CDR3 protein: CASTSGRSGELFF; CDR3 DNA: TGTGCCAGTACTAGCGGGAGGTCCGGGGAGCTGTTTTTT
J gene: TRBJ2-5; D gene: TRBD2; V gene: TRBV10-2; clone size: .; CDR3 protein: CASKYSGSPQETQYF; CDR3 DNA: TGCGCCAGCAAGTATAGCGGGAGTCCCCAAGAGACCCAGTACTTC
J gene: TRBJ2-3; D gene: TRBD1; V gene: TRBV3-1; clone size: .; CDR3 protein: CASSQDRDSLVDTQYF; CDR3 DNA: TGTGCCAGCAGCCAAGACCGGGACAGCCTCGTGGATACGCAGTATTTT
J gene: TRBJ2-7; D gene: .; V gene: TRBV20-1; clone size: .; CDR3 protein: CSADPTGTEAFF; CDR3 DNA: TGCAGTGCTGACCCGACGGGGACTGAAGCTTTCTTC
J gene: TRBJ2-5; D gene: .; V gene: TRBV6-1; clone size: .; CDR3 protein: CASSRGRQGFGETQYF; CDR3 DNA: TGTGCCAGCAGTAGAGGTCGGCAGGGGTTCGGTGAGACCCAGTACTTC
J gene: TRBJ2-2; D gene: .; V gene: TRBV6-1; clone size: many; CDR3 protein: CASSRTNTGELFF; CDR3 DNA: TGTGCCAGCAGCAGGACGAACACCGGGGAGCTGTTTTTT
J gene: TRBJ2-1; D gene: TRBD2; V gene: TRBV11-2; clone size: once; CDR3 protein: CASSYRGLAGNEQFF; CDR3 DNA: TGTGCCAGCAGCTACCGGGGACTAGCGGGGAATGAGCAGTTCTTC
J gene: TRBJ1-1; D gene: .; V gene: TRBV20-1; clone size: .; CDR3 protein: CSARQGGNTEAFF; CDR3 DNA: TGCAGTGCTAGACAGGGCGGGAACACTGAAGCTTTCTTT
J gene: TRBJ2-7; D gene: .; V gene: TRBV10-3; clone size: .; CDR3 protein: CAISESTGPAYEQYF; CDR3 DNA: TGTGCCATCAGTGAGTCGACAGGCCCTGCCTACGAGCAGTACTTC
J gene: TRBJ1-4; D gene: TRBD1; V gene: TRBV20-1; clone size: .; CDR3 protein: CSGTQGAREKLFF; CDR3 DNA: TGCAGTGGCACACAGGGGGCACGGGAAAAACTGTTTTTT
J gene: TRBJ2-7; D gene: TRBD2; V gene: TRBV3-1; clone size: few; CDR3 protein: CASSQGPGTKGCEQYF; CDR3 DNA: TGTGCCAGCAGCCAAGGTCCCGGGACTAAAGGCTGCGAGCAGTACTTC
J gene: TRBJ2-1; D gene: .; V gene: TRBV3-1; clone size: .; CDR3 protein: CASSPIDNEQFF; CDR3 DNA: TGTGCCAGCAGCCCGATCGACAATGAGCAGTTCTTC
J gene: TRBJ1-1; D gene: .; V gene: TRBV6-2/TRBV6-3; clone size: .; CDR3 protein: CASSYPRGLNTEAFF; CDR3 DNA: TGTGCCAGCAGTTACCCCAGGGGCCTCAACACTGAAGCTTTCTTT
J gene: TRBJ2-1; D gene: TRBD2; V gene: TRBV29-1; clone size: .; CDR3 protein: CSVEASTSGRVNEQFF; CDR3 DNA: TGCAGCGTTGAAGCGTCGACTAGCGGGAGGGTGAATGAGCAGTTCTTC
J gene: TRBJ1-4; D gene: TRBD1; V gene: TRBV5-1; clone size: few; CDR3 protein: CASSSGTGREKLFF; CDR3 DNA: TGCGCCAGCAGCTCCGGGACAGGCCGTGAAAAACTGTTTTTT
J gene: TRBJ2-5; D gene: .; V gene: TRBV11-1; clone size: few; CDR3 protein: CASSLSTTSLETQYF; CDR3 DNA: TGTGCCAGCAGCTTAAGTACTACTAGCTTGGAGACCCAGTACTTC
J gene: TRBJ2-7; D gene: .; V gene: TRBV19; clone size: .; CDR3 protein: CASSIRVGDYEQYF; CDR3 DNA: TGTGCCAGTAGTATCCGTGTAGGAGATTACGAGCAGTACTTC
J gene: TRBJ1-2; D gene: TRBD1; V gene: TRBV28; clone size: few; CDR3 protein: CASTTGTVYGYTF; CDR3 DNA: TGTGCCAGCACCACCGGGACAGTCTATGGCTACACCTTC
J gene: TRBJ2-4; D gene: TRBD2; V gene: TRBV24-1; clone size: few; CDR3 protein: CATSLAGEGNIQYF; CDR3 DNA: TGTGCCACCAGCCTAGCGGGAGAGGGAAACATTCAGTACTTC
J gene: TRBJ1-5; D gene: .; V gene: TRBV4-3; clone size: many; CDR3 protein: CASSQDVGGNQPQHF; CDR3 DNA: TGCGCCAGCAGCCAAGATGTGGGTGGCAATCAGCCCCAGCATTTT
J gene: TRBJ2-3; D gene: .; V gene: TRBV24-1; clone size: .; CDR3 protein: CVTSDWDQRGGTDTQYF; CDR3 DNA: TGTGTCACCAGTGATTGGGACCAGCGAGGAGGCACAGATACGCAGTATTTT
J gene: TRBJ1-6; D gene: TRBD1; V gene: TRBV4-1; clone size: few; CDR3 protein: CASSQDRTGDSPLHF; CDR3 DNA: TGCGCCAGCAGCCAAGATCGTACAGGGGATTCACCCCTCCACTTT